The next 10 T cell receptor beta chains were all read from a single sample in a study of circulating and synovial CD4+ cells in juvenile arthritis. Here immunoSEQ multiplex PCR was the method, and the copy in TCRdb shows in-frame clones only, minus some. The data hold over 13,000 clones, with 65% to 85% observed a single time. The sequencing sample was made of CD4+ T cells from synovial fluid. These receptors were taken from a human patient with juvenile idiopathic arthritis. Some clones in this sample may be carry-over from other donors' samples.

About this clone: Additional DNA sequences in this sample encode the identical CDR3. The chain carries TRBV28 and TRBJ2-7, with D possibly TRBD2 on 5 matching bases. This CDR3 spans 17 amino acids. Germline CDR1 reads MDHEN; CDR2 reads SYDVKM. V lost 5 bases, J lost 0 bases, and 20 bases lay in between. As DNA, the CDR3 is TGTGCCAGCAGTCTCGACACGCCTGTGGCGGGCTCCTACGAGCAGTACTTC. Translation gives CASSLDTPVAGSYEQYF.

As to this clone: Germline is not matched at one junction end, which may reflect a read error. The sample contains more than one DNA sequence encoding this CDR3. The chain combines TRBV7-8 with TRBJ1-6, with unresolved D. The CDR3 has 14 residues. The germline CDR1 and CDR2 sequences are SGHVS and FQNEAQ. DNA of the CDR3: TGTGCCAGCAGCACGAACAGAAATAATTCCCCCCTCCACTTT. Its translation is CASSTNRNNSPLHF. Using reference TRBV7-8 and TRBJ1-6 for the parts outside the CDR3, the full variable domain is GAGVSQSPRYKVAKRGQDVALRCDPISGHVSLFWYQQALGQGPEFLTYFQNEAQLDKSGLPSDRFFAERPEGSVSTLKIQRTQQEDSAVYLCASSTNRNNSPLHFGNGTRLTVT.

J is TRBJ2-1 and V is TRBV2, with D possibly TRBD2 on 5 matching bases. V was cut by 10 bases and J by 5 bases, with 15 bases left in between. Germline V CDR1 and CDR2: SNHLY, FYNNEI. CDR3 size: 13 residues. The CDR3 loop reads CATLVDSHNEQFF. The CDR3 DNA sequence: TGTGCCACTCTCGTGGACTCTCACAATGAGCAGTTCTTC.

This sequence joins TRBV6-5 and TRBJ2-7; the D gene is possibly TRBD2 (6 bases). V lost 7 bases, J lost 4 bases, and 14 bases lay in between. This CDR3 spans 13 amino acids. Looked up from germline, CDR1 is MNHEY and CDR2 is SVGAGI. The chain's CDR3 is CASIKTRGYEQYF. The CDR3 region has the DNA TGTGCCAGCATCAAGACTAGGGGTTACGAGCAGTACTTC.

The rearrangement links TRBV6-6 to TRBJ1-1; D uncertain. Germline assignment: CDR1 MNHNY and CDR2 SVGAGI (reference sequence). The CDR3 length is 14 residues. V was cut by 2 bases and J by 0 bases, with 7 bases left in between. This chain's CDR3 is CASSYLGLNTEAFF. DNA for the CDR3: TGTGCCAGCAGTTACCTAGGTCTGAACACTGAAGCTTTCTTT.

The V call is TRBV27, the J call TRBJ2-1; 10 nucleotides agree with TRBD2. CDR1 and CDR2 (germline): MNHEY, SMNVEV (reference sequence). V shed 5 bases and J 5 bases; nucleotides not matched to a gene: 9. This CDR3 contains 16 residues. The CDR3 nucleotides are TGTGCCAGCAGTCATGTCGGGACTAGCGATCACAATGAGCAGTTCTTC. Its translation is CASSHVGTSDHNEQFF.

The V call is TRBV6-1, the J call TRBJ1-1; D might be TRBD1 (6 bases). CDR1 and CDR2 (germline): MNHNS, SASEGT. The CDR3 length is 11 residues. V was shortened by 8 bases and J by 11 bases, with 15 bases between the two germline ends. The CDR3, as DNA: TGTGCCAGCTCCCGAGGGGGTGAGGCTTTCTTT. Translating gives CASSRGGEAFF.

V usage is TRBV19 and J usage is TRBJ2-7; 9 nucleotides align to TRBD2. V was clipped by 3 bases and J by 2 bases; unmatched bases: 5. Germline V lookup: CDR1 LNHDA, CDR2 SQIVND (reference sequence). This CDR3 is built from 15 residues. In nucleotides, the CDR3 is TGTGCCAGTAGTATGAGCGGGGGGCCTACCTACGAGCAGTACTTC. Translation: CASSMSGGPTYEQYF.

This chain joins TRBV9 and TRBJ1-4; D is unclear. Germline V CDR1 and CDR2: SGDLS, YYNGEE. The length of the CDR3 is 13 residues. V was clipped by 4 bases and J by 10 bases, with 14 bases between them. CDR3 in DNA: TGTGCCAGCAGCTCCCCGGGGAGTGGAAAACTGTTTTTT. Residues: CASSSPGSGKLFF.

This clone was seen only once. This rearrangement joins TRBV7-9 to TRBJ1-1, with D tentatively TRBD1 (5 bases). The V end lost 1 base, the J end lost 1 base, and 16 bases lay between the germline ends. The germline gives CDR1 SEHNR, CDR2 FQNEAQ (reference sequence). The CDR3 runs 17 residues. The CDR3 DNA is TGTGCCAGCAGCTTAGGTCGTCAAGGGGAAGCGAACACTGAAGCTTTCTTT. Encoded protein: CASSLGRQGEANTEAFF.